The clone carrying this T cell receptor beta chain was observed a single time. CDR1 and CDR2 (germline): MNHEY, SVGAGI. CDR3 length equals 15 residues. Deletions cut 0 bases from V and 8 bases from J, with 14 bases between. The data originate from a study of blood T cell repertoires in COVID-19. Whole-study context: T cells, B-cell-depleted T cells, or PBMCs supplied cDNA or gDNA.

In the authors' methods: Estimation of nucleated cell counts relied on the amplification of reference gene primers. Some clones are missing from TCRdb's copy, which holds only in-frame ones; the method was immunoSEQ multiplex PCR. V and J calls plus clone size are reproduced from that table; the DNA served to infer D and trimming. The sample contains 360,000 or so clones, roughly 87% of which appear only once. This sequence joins TRBV6-5 and TRBJ2-1; possible D gene TRBD2, 5 bases. Sequencing was carried out using PBMCs or T cells enriched from blood (not recorded which). This clonotype was obtained from a woman in her 30s who had recovered from COVID-19. CDR3 loop: CASSYSGLGGHEQFF. The CDR3 coding sequence is TGTGCCAGCAGTTACTCGGGTCTTGGAGGACATGAGCAGTTCTTC.